This T cell receptor beta chain is from a study of graft-versus-host responses after intestinal transplantation. Notes on this clone: Antigen: not known.

Findings and limits, study-wide: Across patients carrying graft-donor T cell macrochimerism, allografts held high graft-versus-host to host-versus-graft clonal ratios. Present in recipient marrow, GvH clones included some that appeared first in ileum or blood.

Sequenced by immunoSEQ multiplex PCR; TCRdb stores in-frame clones only, minus some. In the table there are approximately 80,000 clones, 85% to 90% of which are singletons. CDR3 length: 16 amino acids. The V end was cut by 6 bases, the J end by 1 base, with 19 bases between. Germline CDR1 SGHKS, CDR2 YYEKEE (reference sequence). This TCR derives from a human donor who received an intestinal transplant. The sequences come from unstimulated CD4+ T cells sorted from spleen or lymph node cells, collected before intestinal transplant. J is TRBJ1-2 and V is TRBV5-5, with D possibly matching TRBD1 (5 bases). DNA for the CDR3: TGTGCCAGCACCCCCCGCCCCAGGGCGATTAACTATGGCTACACCTTC. It specifies CASTPRPRAINYGYTF.